This T cell receptor (beta chain) was identified during a study of blood T cell repertoires in COVID-19. The wider study: The study drew acute and convalescent COVID-19 samples from the United States, Italy and Spain. The cDNA or gDNA used as material had been derived from T cells, B-cell-depleted T cells, or PBMCs.

Clinical history as reported by participants underpinned cohort assignment. Germline V gene data show CDR1 as LGHNA and CDR2 as YSLEER. The length of the CDR3 is 16 residues. Trimming removed 0 bases from V and 6 bases from J; junction bases left unmatched: 6. The authors' processing: The authors estimated nucleated cell counts from reference gene primer amplification. TCRdb's table, derived via immunoSEQ multiplex PCR, lists solely in-frame clones and lacks some. V, J and clone size derive from that table, while D and trimming were established from the DNA sequence. This sample yields 150,000 or so clones, of which around four fifths are seen a single time; about 5.2% belongs to the top ten.

Sequencing was carried out using PBMCs or T cells enriched from blood (not recorded which). The chain joins TRBV4-3 to TRBJ2-2; TRBD1 agrees at 8 bases. The sequence was obtained from a man between 65 and 80 years old who had been exposed to COVID-19. CDR3 in DNA: TGCGCCAGCAGCCAAGATCAAGGGACAGGCTCCGGGGAGCTGTTTTTT. Amino acid sequence: CASSQDQGTGSGELFF.